These T cell receptor beta chains were read from a single sample in a study of T cells in Graves' hyperthyroidism and ophthalmopathy. TCRdb used MiXCR to reprocess the multiplex PCR reads, holding one entry per CDR3 protein. The profile shows 350,000 to 400,000 distinct CDR3 sequences, more than 13% of them singletons. The sequencing sample was made of blood. The receptors stem from a woman aged 30 to 39 with Graves' hyperthyroidism. Both conserved end residues are part of each CDR3. Fields, in order: clone size, V gene, J gene, D gene, CDR3 DNA, CDR3 protein. D genes are given only for firm matches. Rows may omit the clone size; those that give it use once, few, many or a size class.

clone_size: many
v_call: TRBV28
j_call: TRBJ1-2
d_call: TRBD1
cdr3_nt: TGTGCCAGCAGTTTCTTACAGGGGGCGGATGGCTACACCTTC
cdr3_aa: CASSFLQGADGYTF

clone_size: NA
v_call: TRBV29-1
j_call: TRBJ2-6
d_call: NA
cdr3_nt: TGCAGCGCAGATTACTCTGGGGCCAACGTCCTGACTTTC
cdr3_aa: CSADYSGANVLTF

clone_size: many
v_call: TRBV19
j_call: TRBJ2-2
d_call: NA
cdr3_nt: TGTGCCAGTAGTAATGCGGCGGGGTTGAACGGGGAGCTGTTTTTT
cdr3_aa: CASSNAAGLNGELFF

clone_size: few
v_call: TRBV29-1
j_call: TRBJ2-7
d_call: TRBD1
cdr3_nt: TGCAGCGTTATACTAGACAGGGGGCGATACGAGCAGTACTTC
cdr3_aa: CSVILDRGRYEQYF

clone_size: NA
v_call: TRBV4-1
j_call: TRBJ2-7
d_call: TRBD2
cdr3_nt: TGCGCCAGCAGCCAAGAGGAGACTAGCGGGGGGATCTACGAGCAGTACTTC
cdr3_aa: CASSQEETSGGIYEQYF

clone_size: NA
v_call: TRBV28
j_call: TRBJ1-1
d_call: NA
cdr3_nt: TGTGCCAGCAGTTTAATGGGGGACGGGAACACTGAAGCTTTCTTT
cdr3_aa: CASSLMGDGNTEAFF

clone_size: few
v_call: TRBV20-1
j_call: TRBJ2-7
d_call: TRBD1
cdr3_nt: TGCAGTGCCCCCGGACAGGGGGTGTCCTACGAGCAGTACTTC
cdr3_aa: CSAPGQGVSYEQYF

clone_size: many
v_call: TRBV7-9
j_call: TRBJ1-3
d_call: NA
cdr3_nt: TGTGCCAGCAGGGGCTCCGGGACATACAAGGGATCCGGAAACACCATATATTTT
cdr3_aa: CASRGSGTYKGSGNTIYF

clone_size: many
v_call: TRBV11-3
j_call: TRBJ2-1
d_call: NA
cdr3_nt: TGTGCCAGCAGCTTAGGATCTGGGGAGGACAATGAGCAGTTCTTC
cdr3_aa: CASSLGSGEDNEQFF

clone_size: NA
v_call: TRBV9
j_call: TRBJ2-2
d_call: TRBD2
cdr3_nt: TGTGCCAGCAGCGTACCAGCGGGAGGGACTCAAAACACCGGGGAGCTGTTTTTT
cdr3_aa: CASSVPAGGTQNTGELFF

clone_size: few
v_call: TRBV12-3/TRBV12-4
j_call: TRBJ2-7
d_call: TRBD1
cdr3_nt: TGTGCCAGCAGAAAAGGGACAGGGAACATCTACGAGCAGTACTTC
cdr3_aa: CASRKGTGNIYEQYF

clone_size: NA
v_call: TRBV20-1
j_call: TRBJ2-1
d_call: NA
cdr3_nt: TGCAGTGCTACCAAGGAATTCAATGAGCAGTTCTTC
cdr3_aa: CSATKEFNEQFF

clone_size: many
v_call: TRBV27
j_call: TRBJ2-5
d_call: NA
cdr3_nt: TGTGCCAGCAGTTCTGAGGCAAGAGGAAGAGGTTGGGCGAAGACCCAGTACTTC
cdr3_aa: CASSSEARGRGWAKTQYF

clone_size: NA
v_call: TRBV20-1
j_call: TRBJ2-1
d_call: NA
cdr3_nt: TGCAGTGCTAGAACCCGGGAGTGGGACTACAATGAGCAGTTCTTC
cdr3_aa: CSARTREWDYNEQFF

clone_size: many
v_call: TRBV7-8
j_call: TRBJ2-5
d_call: TRBD2
cdr3_nt: TGTGCCAGCAGCCTAGGAGGGCTAGCGGGAGTGCAGGAGACCCAGTACTTC
cdr3_aa: CASSLGGLAGVQETQYF

clone_size: many
v_call: TRBV28
j_call: TRBJ2-5
d_call: TRBD2
cdr3_nt: TGTGCCAGCAGCCGGGGGGGTTATCAAGAGACCCAGTACTTC
cdr3_aa: CASSRGGYQETQYF

clone_size: many
v_call: TRBV28
j_call: TRBJ2-7
d_call: NA
cdr3_nt: TGTGCCAGCAGTTTCCGGCTTAAAAATTCTTACGAGCAGTACTTC
cdr3_aa: CASSFRLKNSYEQYF

clone_size: many
v_call: TRBV9
j_call: TRBJ1-6
d_call: TRBD1
cdr3_nt: TGTGCCAGCAGCGTAGTGGAGGGGGCGGACTCACCCCTCCACTTT
cdr3_aa: CASSVVEGADSPLHF

clone_size: few
v_call: TRBV20-1
j_call: TRBJ1-6
d_call: NA
cdr3_nt: TGCAGTGCTGGAGGCCAGAGGAGGGATTCACCCCTCCACTTT
cdr3_aa: CSAGGQRRDSPLHF

clone_size: many
v_call: TRBV12-3/TRBV12-4
j_call: TRBJ1-1
d_call: NA
cdr3_nt: TGTGCCAGCAGTTTACCGGCAGGGGCGGACACTGAAGCTTTCTTT
cdr3_aa: CASSLPAGADTEAFF

clone_size: many
v_call: TRBV5-1
j_call: TRBJ1-4
d_call: NA
cdr3_nt: NA
cdr3_aa: CASSFGEGRLFF

clone_size: few
v_call: TRBV3-1
j_call: TRBJ1-4
d_call: TRBD1
cdr3_nt: TGTGCCAGCAGCCGTGGGACAGATAATGAAAAACTGTTTTTT
cdr3_aa: CASSRGTDNEKLFF

clone_size: many
v_call: TRBV18
j_call: TRBJ2-5
d_call: TRBD1
cdr3_nt: TGTGCCAGCTCAACCGGGACAGGTGTTTGGGAGACCCAGTACTTC
cdr3_aa: CASSTGTGVWETQYF

clone_size: NA
v_call: TRBV2
j_call: TRBJ2-3
d_call: NA
cdr3_nt: TGTGCCAGCGCGGCACTCGGCACAGATACGCAGTATTTT
cdr3_aa: CASAALGTDTQYF

clone_size: few
v_call: TRBV6-5
j_call: TRBJ2-5
d_call: NA
cdr3_nt: TGTGCCAGCAGTTACTCGGCGCGGAAAGAGACCCAGTACTTC
cdr3_aa: CASSYSARKETQYF

clone_size: many
v_call: TRBV7-3
j_call: TRBJ2-3
d_call: NA
cdr3_nt: TGTGCCAGCAGCTTAAGGGGCCTAGACACAGATACGCAGTATTTT
cdr3_aa: CASSLRGLDTDTQYF

clone_size: NA
v_call: TRBV9
j_call: TRBJ2-2
d_call: NA
cdr3_nt: TGTGCCAGCAGCGCCGCCCTTGATCGGGAGCTGTTTTTT
cdr3_aa: CASSAALDRELFF

clone_size: many
v_call: TRBV12-3/TRBV12-4
j_call: TRBJ1-1
d_call: NA
cdr3_nt: TGTGCCACCGAGACCGGGGCCGTTAGAACTGAAGCTTTCTTT
cdr3_aa: CATETGAVRTEAFF

clone_size: many
v_call: TRBV3-1
j_call: TRBJ2-2
d_call: NA
cdr3_nt: TGTGCCAGCAGCCAAGATGATGCAGGGTGGAACACCGGGGAGCTGTTTTTT
cdr3_aa: CASSQDDAGWNTGELFF

clone_size: many
v_call: TRBV10-2
j_call: TRBJ2-7
d_call: TRBD2
cdr3_nt: TGCGCCAGCAGTGAGACTTCCGCTAGCGGGAGGGCTTACGAGCAGTACTTC
cdr3_aa: CASSETSASGRAYEQYF

clone_size: few
v_call: TRBV12-3/TRBV12-4
j_call: TRBJ1-1
d_call: NA
cdr3_nt: TGTGCCAGCAGTTTGTCGGGGGGCCCTTTCTTT
cdr3_aa: CASSLSGGPFF

clone_size: NA
v_call: TRBV20-1
j_call: TRBJ1-1
d_call: NA
cdr3_nt: TGCAGTGCTAGCTCCACGGCAGTTGGTGCTTTCTTT
cdr3_aa: CSASSTAVGAFF

clone_size: NA
v_call: TRBV28
j_call: TRBJ2-7
d_call: TRBD1
cdr3_nt: TGTGCCAGCAGCACTCAGGGGGCTAGCAACTACGAGCAGTACTTC
cdr3_aa: CASSTQGASNYEQYF

clone_size: NA
v_call: TRBV28
j_call: TRBJ1-5
d_call: NA
cdr3_nt: TGTGCCAGCAGTTCTCCAGGGTCCTTGGGCAATCAGCCCCAGCATTTT
cdr3_aa: CASSSPGSLGNQPQHF

clone_size: many
v_call: TRBV12-3/TRBV12-4
j_call: TRBJ2-5
d_call: NA
cdr3_nt: TGTGCCAGCGGGGAGTCAGAGACCCAGTACTTC
cdr3_aa: CASGESETQYF

clone_size: many
v_call: TRBV9
j_call: TRBJ2-3
d_call: NA
cdr3_nt: TGTGCCAGCAGCCCCCGTTCCCGGCATGGGGGTCCAGATACGCAGTATTTT
cdr3_aa: CASSPRSRHGGPDTQYF

clone_size: few
v_call: TRBV19
j_call: TRBJ2-7
d_call: TRBD2
cdr3_nt: TGTGCCAGTAGTAGTCCCAGCGGGAGCAGTTACGAGCAGTACTTC
cdr3_aa: CASSSPSGSSYEQYF

clone_size: NA
v_call: TRBV20-1
j_call: TRBJ1-5
d_call: NA
cdr3_nt: TGCAGTGCTAGTTGGGGGATGAATCAGCCCCAGCATTTT
cdr3_aa: CSASWGMNQPQHF

clone_size: NA
v_call: TRBV7-2
j_call: TRBJ2-1
d_call: NA
cdr3_nt: TGTGCCAGCAGCTTAGAGGTAGGGCAGTTCTTC
cdr3_aa: CASSLEVGQFF

clone_size: few
v_call: TRBV7-9
j_call: TRBJ2-7
d_call: NA
cdr3_nt: TGTGCCAGCAGCCCAGAGGGAGGGACAGGTAACTACGAGCAGTACTTC
cdr3_aa: CASSPEGGTGNYEQYF

clone_size: NA
v_call: TRBV6-1
j_call: TRBJ2-1
d_call: NA
cdr3_nt: TGTGCCAGCAGTGAGACTGGGAGAGAGGTGGGTGAGCAGTTCTTC
cdr3_aa: CASSETGREVGEQFF

clone_size: few
v_call: TRBV6-1
j_call: TRBJ2-6
d_call: NA
cdr3_nt: TGTGCCAGCAGTGTGAGGGGCGCTGGGGCCAACGTCCTGACTTTC
cdr3_aa: CASSVRGAGANVLTF

clone_size: many
v_call: TRBV20-1
j_call: TRBJ1-1
d_call: NA
cdr3_nt: TGCAGTGCTAGACGGCCAGGGACCAAGAACACTGAAGCTTTCTTT
cdr3_aa: CSARRPGTKNTEAFF

clone_size: few
v_call: TRBV5-1
j_call: TRBJ2-1
d_call: TRBD2
cdr3_nt: TGCGCCAGCAGCTTTCTAGCGGGATCAAACTACAATGAGCAGTTCTTC
cdr3_aa: CASSFLAGSNYNEQFF

clone_size: NA
v_call: TRBV15
j_call: TRBJ2-5
d_call: NA
cdr3_nt: TGTGCCACCAGCAGAGGACCAGGGCAAGAGACCCAGTACTTC
cdr3_aa: CATSRGPGQETQYF

clone_size: many
v_call: TRBV10-3
j_call: TRBJ1-2
d_call: NA
cdr3_nt: TGTGCCATCAGGGACAGTAACTATGGCTACACCTTC
cdr3_aa: CAIRDSNYGYTF

clone_size: many
v_call: TRBV4-1
j_call: TRBJ1-1
d_call: NA
cdr3_nt: TGCGCCAGCACCGGACACGGGGGATCGAACACTGAAGCTTTCTTT
cdr3_aa: CASTGHGGSNTEAFF